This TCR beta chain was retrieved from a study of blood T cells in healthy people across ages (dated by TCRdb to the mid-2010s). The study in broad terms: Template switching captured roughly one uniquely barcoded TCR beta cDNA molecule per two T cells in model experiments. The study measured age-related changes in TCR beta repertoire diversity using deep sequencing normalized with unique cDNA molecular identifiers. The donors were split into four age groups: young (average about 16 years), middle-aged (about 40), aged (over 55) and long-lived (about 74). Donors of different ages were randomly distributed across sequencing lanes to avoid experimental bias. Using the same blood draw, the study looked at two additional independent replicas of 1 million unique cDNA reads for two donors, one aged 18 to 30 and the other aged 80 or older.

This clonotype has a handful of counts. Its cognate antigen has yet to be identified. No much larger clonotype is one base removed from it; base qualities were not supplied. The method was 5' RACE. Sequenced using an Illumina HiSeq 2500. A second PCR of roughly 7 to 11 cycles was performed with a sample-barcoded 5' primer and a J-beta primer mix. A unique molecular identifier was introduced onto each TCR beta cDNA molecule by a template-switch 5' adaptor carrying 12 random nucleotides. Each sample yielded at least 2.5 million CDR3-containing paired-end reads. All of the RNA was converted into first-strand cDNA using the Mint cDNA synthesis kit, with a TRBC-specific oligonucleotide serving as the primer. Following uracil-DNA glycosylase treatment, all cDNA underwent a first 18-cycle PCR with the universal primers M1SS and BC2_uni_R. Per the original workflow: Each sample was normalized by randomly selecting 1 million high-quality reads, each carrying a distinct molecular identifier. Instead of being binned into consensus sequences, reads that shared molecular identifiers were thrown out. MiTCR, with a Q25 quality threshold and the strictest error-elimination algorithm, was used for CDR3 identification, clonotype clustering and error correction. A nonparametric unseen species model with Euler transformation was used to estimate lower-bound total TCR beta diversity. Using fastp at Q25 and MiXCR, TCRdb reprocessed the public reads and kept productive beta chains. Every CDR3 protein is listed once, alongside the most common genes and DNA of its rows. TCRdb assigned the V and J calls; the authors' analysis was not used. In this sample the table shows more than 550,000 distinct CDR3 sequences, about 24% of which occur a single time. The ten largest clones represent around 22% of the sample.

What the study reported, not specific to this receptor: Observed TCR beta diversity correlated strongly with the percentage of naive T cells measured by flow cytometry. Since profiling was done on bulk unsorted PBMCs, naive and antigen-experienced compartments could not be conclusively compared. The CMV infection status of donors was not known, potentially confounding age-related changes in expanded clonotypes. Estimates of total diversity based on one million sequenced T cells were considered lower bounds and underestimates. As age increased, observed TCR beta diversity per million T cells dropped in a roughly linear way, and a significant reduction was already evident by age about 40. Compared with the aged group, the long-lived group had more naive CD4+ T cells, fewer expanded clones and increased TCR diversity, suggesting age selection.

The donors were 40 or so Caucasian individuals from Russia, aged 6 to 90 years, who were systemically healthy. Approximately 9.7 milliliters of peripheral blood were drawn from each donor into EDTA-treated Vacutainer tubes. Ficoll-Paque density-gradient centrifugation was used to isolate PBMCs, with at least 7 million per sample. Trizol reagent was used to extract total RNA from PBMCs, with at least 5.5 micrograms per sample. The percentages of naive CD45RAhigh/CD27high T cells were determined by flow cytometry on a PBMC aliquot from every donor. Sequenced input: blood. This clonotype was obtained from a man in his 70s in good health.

The nucleotide sequence is given as TGTGCCACCAGCAGAGAGAGGCACTATGGCTACACCTTC. This sequence encodes CATSRERHYGYTF. Recombination connected TRBV15 to TRBJ1-2; no D segment can be confidently identified. According to the germline V gene (reference sequence), CDR1 reads LNHNV and CDR2 reads YYDKDF. The CDR3 numbers 13 residues from cysteine through phenylalanine. Of the read, only the CDR3 DNA is kept; its 39 bases are in frame from base 1. At the junction V is shortened by 0 bases and J by 3 bases, with 5 bases in between. The CDR3 plus the reference TRBV15 and TRBJ1-2 genes for the other parts give the full variable domain: DAMVIQNPRYQVTQFGKPVTLSCSQTLNHNVMYWYQQKSSQAPKLLFHYYDKDFNNEADTPDNFQSRRPNTSFCFLDIRSPGLGDTAMYLCATSRERHYGYTFGSGTRLTVV.